The T cell receptor (beta chain) under discussion was sequenced for a study of cytomegalovirus exposure and HLA in healthy donors. General study points: The majority of TCR sequences were rare, yet some public TCRs appeared in many donors. Later on, an analysis tied some 17,000 TCR beta sequences to HLA alleles at 0.05 false discovery rate. In vitro checks showed that three CMV-associated chains really do target CMV antigens.

The PCR was carried out with 60 Vbeta primers and 13 Jbeta primers. Here immunoSEQ multiplex PCR was the method, and the copy in TCRdb shows in-frame clones only, minus some. In the table there are over 150,000 clones, about 64% of which are singletons. This clone was detected only a few times. What it binds is unknown. The sample taken for sequencing was PBMCs. The TCR was taken from a man aged 45-65 years in good health and CMV-seronegative.

CDR3 protein: CASSIRGNGETQYF. CDR3 DNA: TGTGCCAGCAGCATCAGGGGGAACGGAGAGACCCAGTACTTC. The chain joins TRBV7-3 to TRBJ2-5, with 7 bases lining up with TRBD1. In germline, CDR1 is SGHTA, CDR2 FQGTGA. This CDR3 contains 14 residues. With V trimmed by 5 bases and J by 4 bases, 7 bases remained unmatched.